These T cell receptor beta chains were read from a single sample in a study of T cells in Graves' hyperthyroidism and ophthalmopathy. TCRdb re-called the multiplex PCR reads with MiXCR, one entry per CDR3 protein. The table has around 760,000 distinct CDR3 sequences, about 35% seen once; the top ten hold around 32%. Specimen: blood. The origin of the receptors is a woman aged 40-49 years with Graves' hyperthyroidism. The CDR3 runs from the conserved cysteine through the conserved F or W. The D gene is left open where the match is weak. Expanded clones are given a class, and other clones once, few, many or no size at all.

V	J	length	D	size	DNA	CDR3
TRBV4-1	TRBJ2-5	16	-	few	TGCGCCAGCAGCCAAGGGACGTCGCATGCCCAAGAGACCCAGTACTTC	CASSQGTSHAQETQYF
TRBV6-5	TRBJ1-1	15	-	-	TGTGCCAGCAGTTACGTACAGACTATGAACACTGAAGCTTTCTTT	CASSYVQTMNTEAFF
TRBV25-1	TRBJ1-2	15	-	-	TGTGCCGCAAGGGCCAGGGGTCGGGCTAACTATGGCTACACCTTC	CAARARGRANYGYTF
TRBV10-1	TRBJ2-5	16	TRBD2	-	TGCGCCAGCAGCCAAGTCACCCGGGGGGGTGAGGAGACCCAGTACTTC	CASSQVTRGGEETQYF
TRBV29-1	TRBJ1-5	13	-	-	TGCAGCGTTGATTATAGGTGGGTGGAGCCCCAGCATTTT	CSVDYRWVEPQHF
TRBV5-4	TRBJ1-2	14	TRBD1	once	TGTGCCAGCAGCGCGGGGGGACAGGGTCGCGGCTACACCTTC	CASSAGGQGRGYTF
TRBV19	TRBJ2-7	12	-	-	TGTGCCAGTAGTGTCGGGACTCACGAGCAGTACTTC	CASSVGTHEQYF
TRBV18	TRBJ1-1	12	-	-	TGTGCCAGCTCCGTAAGGACAGAAGTAGCTTTCTTT	CASSVRTEVAFF
TRBV7-2	TRBJ2-2	16	-	many	TGTGCCAGCAGCTTAGGTGGCGGGGTGAACACCGGGGAGCTGTTTTTT	CASSLGGGVNTGELFF
TRBV7-2	TRBJ1-2	13	-	-	TGTGCCAGCACCCCCTCGGGGCGAAAAGGCTACACCTTC	CASTPSGRKGYTF
TRBV12-3/TRBV12-4	TRBJ1-2	11	-	many	TGTGCCAGCAGCCAGGGGAATGGCTACACCTTC	CASSQGNGYTF
TRBV20-1	TRBJ1-5	14	-	-	TGCAGTGCTAGAGTGGATGGGGCGAGTCAGCCCCAGCATTTT	CSARVDGASQPQHF
TRBV14	TRBJ1-1	13	-	-	TGTGCCAGCAGCCAAAGTTTGGACACTGAAGCTTTCTTT	CASSQSLDTEAFF
TRBV5-4	TRBJ1-1	13	-	many	TGTGCCAGCAGCTCTCGACAGCCCACTGAAGCTTTCTTT	CASSSRQPTEAFF
TRBV7-9	TRBJ1-2	16	-	-	TGTGCCAGCAGCTTAAGGGTTGGAGTAACCCCTGACGGCTACACCTTC	CASSLRVGVTPDGYTF
TRBV2	TRBJ2-7	11	-	many	TGTGCCAGCCGCACCTACTACGAGCAGTACTTC	CASRTYYEQYF
TRBV3-1	TRBJ1-4	14	-	few	TGTGCCAGCAGCCAACCGGGGCGAAGTGAAAAACTGTTTTTT	CASSQPGRSEKLFF